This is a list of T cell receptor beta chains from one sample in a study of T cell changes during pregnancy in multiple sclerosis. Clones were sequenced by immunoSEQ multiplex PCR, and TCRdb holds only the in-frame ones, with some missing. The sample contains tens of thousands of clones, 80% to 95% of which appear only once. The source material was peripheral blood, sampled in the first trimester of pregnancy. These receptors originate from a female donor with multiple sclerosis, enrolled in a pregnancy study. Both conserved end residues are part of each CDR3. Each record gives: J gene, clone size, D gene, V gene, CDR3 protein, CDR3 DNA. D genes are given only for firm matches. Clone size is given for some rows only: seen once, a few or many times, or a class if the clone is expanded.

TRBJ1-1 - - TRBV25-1 CASSGGGTFLNTEAFF TGTGCCAGCAGTGGCGGGGGGACTTTCTTGAACACTGAAGCTTTCTTT
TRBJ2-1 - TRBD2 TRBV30 CAWSGGSYNEQFF TGTGCCTGGTCGGGGGGATCCTACAATGAGCAGTTCTTC
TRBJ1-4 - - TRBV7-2 CASSLGGLREKLFF TGTGCCAGCAGCCTAGGGGGGCTCCGAGAAAAACTGTTTTTT
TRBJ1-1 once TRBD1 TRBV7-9 CASTLGDSRTEAFF TGTGCCAGCACCCTGGGGGACAGCCGAACTGAAGCTTTCTTT
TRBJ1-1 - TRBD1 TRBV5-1 CASSLQGRSTEAFF TGCGCCAGCAGCTTACAGGGGAGGAGCACTGAAGCTTTCTTT
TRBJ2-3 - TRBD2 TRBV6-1 CAAGSGGWPDTQYF TGTGCCGCAGGTAGCGGGGGGTGGCCAGATACGCAGTATTTT
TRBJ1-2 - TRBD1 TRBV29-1 CSGKVQGQPPYGYTF TGCAGCGGAAAGGTCCAGGGACAGCCTCCCTATGGCTACACCTTC
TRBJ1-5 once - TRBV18 CASSRGNQPQHF TGTGCCAGCTCGAGAGGGAATCAGCCCCAGCATTTT
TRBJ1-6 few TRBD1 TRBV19 CASSTGTGGISPLHF TGTGCCAGTAGTACCGGGACAGGGGGAATATCACCCCTCCACTTT
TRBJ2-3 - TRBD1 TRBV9 CASSEGTGADTQYF TGTGCCAGCAGCGAGGGGACAGGGGCAGATACGCAGTATTTT
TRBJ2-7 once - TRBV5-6 CASSNEGSAYYEQYF TGTGCCAGCAGCAACGAGGGTTCGGCATACTACGAGCAGTACTTC
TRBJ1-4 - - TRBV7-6 CASSLGIGVPNEKLFF TGTGCCAGCAGCTTAGGTATAGGGGTACCTAATGAAAAACTGTTTTTT
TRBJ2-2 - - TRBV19 CASRLRGAGTGELFF TGTGCCAGTAGACTACGGGGGGCCGGAACCGGGGAGCTGTTTTTT
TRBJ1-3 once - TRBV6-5 CASSTNSGNTIYF TGTGCCAGCTCAACAAACTCTGGAAACACCATATATTTT
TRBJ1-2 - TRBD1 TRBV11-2 CASSLDGTGYGYTF TGTGCCAGCAGCTTAGACGGGACAGGCTATGGCTACACCTTC
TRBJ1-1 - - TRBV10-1 CASSAKSVRLNTEAFF TGCGCCAGCAGTGCCAAGTCGGTACGGTTGAACACTGAAGCTTTCTTT
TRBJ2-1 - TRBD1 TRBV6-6 CASSYSTGVGEQFF TGTGCCAGCAGTTACTCCACAGGGGTGGGTGAGCAGTTCTTC
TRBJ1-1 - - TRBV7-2 CASSLRNSNTEAFF TGTGCCAGCAGCTTAAGGAACAGTAACACTGAAGCTTTCTTT
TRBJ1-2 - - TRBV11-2 CASSFVGARNYGYTF TGTGCCAGCAGCTTCGTAGGGGCCAGAAACTATGGCTACACCTTC
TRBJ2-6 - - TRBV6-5 CATRSPSSGANVLTF TGTGCCACGCGGTCCCCTTCTTCTGGGGCCAACGTCCTGACTTTC
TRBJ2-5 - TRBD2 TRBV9 CASSVAPAGGETQYF TGTGCCAGCAGCGTAGCTCCAGCGGGGGGGGAGACCCAGTACTTC
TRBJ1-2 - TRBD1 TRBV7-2 CASSQGAYYGYTF TGTGCCAGCTCACAGGGGGCCTACTATGGCTACACCTTC
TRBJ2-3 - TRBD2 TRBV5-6 CASSLSSGGTDTQYF TGTGCCAGCAGCTTGTCTAGCGGGGGCACAGATACGCAGTATTTT
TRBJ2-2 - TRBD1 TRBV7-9 CASSADRDGWTGELFF TGTGCCAGCAGCGCCGACAGGGATGGTTGGACCGGGGAGCTGTTTTTT
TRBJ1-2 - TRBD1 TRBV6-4 CASSVDTGDYGYTF TGTGCCAGCAGTGTCGACACAGGGGACTATGGCTACACCTTC
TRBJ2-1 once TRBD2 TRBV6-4 CASRPLAGGLHSYNEQFF TGTGCCAGCAGACCACTAGCGGGGGGGCTCCATTCCTACAATGAGCAGTTCTTC
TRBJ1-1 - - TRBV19 CASSMGGGTEAFF TGTGCCAGTAGTATGGGGGGGGGCACTGAAGCTTTCTTT
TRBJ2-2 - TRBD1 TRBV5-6 CASSLYRGDTGELFF TGTGCCAGCAGCTTGTACAGGGGAGATACCGGGGAGCTGTTTTTT
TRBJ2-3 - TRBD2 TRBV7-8 CASSSATSGGIRTDTQYF TGTGCCAGCAGCTCGGCGACTAGCGGGGGGATACGTACAGATACGCAGTATTTT
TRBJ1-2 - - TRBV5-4 CASSLRGVLAHFNYGYTF TGTGCCAGCAGCTTACGGGGGGTATTGGCTCATTTTAACTATGGCTACACCTTC
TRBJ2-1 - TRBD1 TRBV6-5 CASRLGQGPDNEQFF TGTGCCAGCAGACTGGGACAGGGCCCCGACAATGAGCAGTTCTTC